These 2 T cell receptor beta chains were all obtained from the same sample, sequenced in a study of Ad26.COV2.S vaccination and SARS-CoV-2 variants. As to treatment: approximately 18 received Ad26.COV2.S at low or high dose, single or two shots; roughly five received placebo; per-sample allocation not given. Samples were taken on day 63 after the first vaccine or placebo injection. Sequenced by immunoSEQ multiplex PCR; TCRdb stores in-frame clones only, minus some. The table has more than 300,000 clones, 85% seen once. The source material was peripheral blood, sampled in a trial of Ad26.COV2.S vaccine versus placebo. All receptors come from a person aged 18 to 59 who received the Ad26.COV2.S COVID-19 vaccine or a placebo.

The CDR3 region is CASSPGAWDGEAFF. CDR3 DNA: TGTGCCAGCAGCCCAGGGGCCTGGGACGGTGAAGCTTTCTTT. The chain carries TRBV9 and TRBJ1-1, with D tentatively TRBD1 (6 bases). Trimming pared 4 bases from V and 7 bases from J, leaving 17 bases between. This CDR3 has 14 residues. CDR1 and CDR2 from the germline V gene are SGDLS and YYNGEE.

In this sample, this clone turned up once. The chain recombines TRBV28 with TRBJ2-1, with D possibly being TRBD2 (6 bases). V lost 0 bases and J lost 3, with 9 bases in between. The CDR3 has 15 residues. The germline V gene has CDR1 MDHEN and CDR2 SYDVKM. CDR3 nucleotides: TGTGCCAGCAGTTTATGGGGGGGAGTCTACAATGAGCAGTTCTTC. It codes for CASSLWGGVYNEQFF.